The present TCR beta chain was sequenced within a study of regulatory T cells in long-lasting Graves disease. This clonotype was recorded at least ten times. J gave up 5 bases and V 6 bases, and 13 bases lay outside the gene matches. The CDR3 sequence is 16 residues long. CDR1 and CDR2 from the germline V gene are MDHEN and SYDVKM. Library construction for TCR beta used iRepertoire HTBI primers and Arm-PCR of CDR3 regions. In TCRdb, the multiplex PCR reads were re-called with MiXCR into one record per CDR3 protein. Of 560,000 or so distinct CDR3 sequences listed, 16% are singletons. Time point meaning: newly diagnosed GD, antithyroid drugs for less than 3 months. PBMC-extracted RNA yielded the TCR library. These records were also assigned to another study, of T cells in Graves' hyperthyroidism and ophthalmopathy.

The source was peripheral blood mononuclear cells (PBMCs), collected at new diagnosis, from a patient treated with antithyroid drugs. The clonotype originates from a man aged 18-30 years with Graves disease. The genes are TRBV28 and TRBJ2-5; TRBD1 agrees at 9 bases. The CDR3 DNA sequence: TGTGCCAGCAGCTCCATTTCCGGGACAGGGTCCGAGACCCAGTACTTC. This translates into CASSSISGTGSETQYF.